These T cell receptor beta chains were read from a single sample in a study of OX40 agonist ivuxolimab in advanced cancers. Repertoires were generated with immunoSEQ multiplex PCR, while TCRdb's copy carries only in-frame clones and drops some. The sample has about 49,000 clones, around 86% seen once. Specimen: CD4+ or CD8+ T cells sorted from blood, collected in a trial of the OX40 agonist ivuxolimab. These TCRs come from an adult with an advanced solid tumor such as melanoma, head and neck, liver or kidney cancer. Both conserved end residues are trimmed from each CDR3. Fields, in order: CDR3 protein, V gene, J gene, D gene. The D gene is left open where the match is weak.

CDR3aa: ASSPGTSGRSEQY; v_gene: TRBV27; j_gene: TRBJ2-7; d_gene: TRBD2
CDR3aa: ASSHRDRGRIGNTIY; v_gene: TRBV13; j_gene: TRBJ1-3; d_gene: TRBD1
CDR3aa: ASSSADANYGYT; v_gene: TRBV5-1; j_gene: TRBJ1-2; d_gene: .
CDR3aa: ASSEVSVPSTDTQY; v_gene: TRBV2; j_gene: TRBJ2-3; d_gene: .
CDR3aa: ASSQSWTSQETQY; v_gene: TRBV4-3; j_gene: TRBJ2-5; d_gene: TRBD2
CDR3aa: SVGRQYGYT; v_gene: TRBV29-1; j_gene: TRBJ1-2; d_gene: .
CDR3aa: ASSPRLAGGGNEQF; v_gene: TRBV28; j_gene: TRBJ2-1; d_gene: TRBD2
CDR3aa: ASSLVDRVDTEAF; v_gene: TRBV11-2; j_gene: TRBJ1-1; d_gene: TRBD1
CDR3aa: ASSQGTGGNTGELF; v_gene: TRBV4-1; j_gene: TRBJ2-2; d_gene: TRBD1
CDR3aa: ASSYGTNGYT; v_gene: TRBV6-5; j_gene: TRBJ1-2; d_gene: .
CDR3aa: ASSLMSSGNTIY; v_gene: TRBV5-6; j_gene: TRBJ1-3; d_gene: .
CDR3aa: ASSLYLTSNEQF; v_gene: TRBV27; j_gene: TRBJ2-1; d_gene: .
CDR3aa: ASQTGTTSHTQY; v_gene: TRBV28; j_gene: TRBJ2-3; d_gene: TRBD2
CDR3aa: ASSFQVPGKESPLH; v_gene: TRBV27; j_gene: TRBJ1-6; d_gene: .
CDR3aa: ASSIRSRETGELF; v_gene: TRBV9; j_gene: TRBJ2-2; d_gene: TRBD2
CDR3aa: ASSLGGPGYGYT; v_gene: TRBV5-4; j_gene: TRBJ1-2; d_gene: .
CDR3aa: ASSYGGTGELF; v_gene: TRBV6-5; j_gene: TRBJ2-2; d_gene: .
CDR3aa: ASSTSGTGSQPQH; v_gene: TRBV6-6; j_gene: TRBJ1-5; d_gene: TRBD1
CDR3aa: ASSPGTEMDSLNTDTQY; v_gene: TRBV5-6; j_gene: TRBJ2-3; d_gene: TRBD1
CDR3aa: ASSVGDSLNTEAF; v_gene: TRBV5-6; j_gene: TRBJ1-1; d_gene: TRBD1
CDR3aa: ASSPPGQGEFSTEAF; v_gene: TRBV5-4; j_gene: TRBJ1-1; d_gene: TRBD1
CDR3aa: ATSVQGGPQH; v_gene: TRBV15; j_gene: TRBJ1-5; d_gene: TRBD1
CDR3aa: ASSIGTSSYNEQF; v_gene: TRBV19; j_gene: TRBJ2-1; d_gene: .
CDR3aa: ASSLAGWEGNQPQH; v_gene: TRBV28; j_gene: TRBJ1-5; d_gene: .
CDR3aa: ASRLTEDSTSPGELF; v_gene: TRBV14; j_gene: TRBJ2-2; d_gene: .
CDR3aa: ASASYNEQF; v_gene: TRBV6-5; j_gene: TRBJ2-1; d_gene: .
CDR3aa: ASSRLAGGVYEQY; v_gene: TRBV18; j_gene: TRBJ2-7; d_gene: TRBD2
CDR3aa: ASSVGNGIGNEQF; v_gene: TRBV9; j_gene: TRBJ2-1; d_gene: .
CDR3aa: ASSGSSYEQY; v_gene: TRBV28; j_gene: TRBJ2-7; d_gene: .
CDR3aa: ASSFGTGYQPQH; v_gene: TRBV7-2; j_gene: TRBJ1-5; d_gene: TRBD1
CDR3aa: ASSLGGMNTEAF; v_gene: TRBV5-6; j_gene: TRBJ1-1; d_gene: .
CDR3aa: ASSPPNRVNQPQH; v_gene: TRBV18; j_gene: TRBJ1-5; d_gene: .
CDR3aa: ASSGRVDTGELF; v_gene: TRBV10-1; j_gene: TRBJ2-2; d_gene: .
CDR3aa: ASSPPTGNTIY; v_gene: TRBV11-2; j_gene: TRBJ1-3; d_gene: .
CDR3aa: ASSEMGRGGQPQH; v_gene: TRBV6-1; j_gene: TRBJ1-5; d_gene: .
CDR3aa: ASGAGTGELF; v_gene: TRBV27; j_gene: TRBJ2-2; d_gene: .
CDR3aa: ASSPGQGASGELF; v_gene: TRBV4-1; j_gene: TRBJ2-2; d_gene: TRBD1
CDR3aa: ASSNSMRLAGEQF; v_gene: TRBV7-2; j_gene: TRBJ2-1; d_gene: .
CDR3aa: ASSRRLAVISYEQY; v_gene: TRBV12-1; j_gene: TRBJ2-7; d_gene: .
CDR3aa: ASSTGGQEIDSPLH; v_gene: TRBV19; j_gene: TRBJ1-6; d_gene: TRBD1
CDR3aa: ASSSGAYNSPLH; v_gene: TRBV13; j_gene: TRBJ1-6; d_gene: .
CDR3aa: ASSLGPARYEQY; v_gene: TRBV7-8; j_gene: TRBJ2-7; d_gene: .
CDR3aa: ASSFALGGQPQH; v_gene: TRBV27; j_gene: TRBJ1-5; d_gene: .
CDR3aa: ASVTGTSAWGTGELF; v_gene: TRBV5-1; j_gene: TRBJ2-2; d_gene: TRBD2
CDR3aa: ASSLGQHTEAF; v_gene: TRBV6-5; j_gene: TRBJ1-1; d_gene: TRBD1
CDR3aa: AIKQAVNTEAF; v_gene: TRBV27; j_gene: TRBJ1-1; d_gene: .
CDR3aa: ASKRDRDYNEQF; v_gene: TRBV6-6; j_gene: TRBJ2-1; d_gene: TRBD1
CDR3aa: ASIEKRRNYGYT; v_gene: TRBV5-6; j_gene: TRBJ1-2; d_gene: .
CDR3aa: ASAFRAGGQETQY; v_gene: TRBV12-5; j_gene: TRBJ2-5; d_gene: TRBD2